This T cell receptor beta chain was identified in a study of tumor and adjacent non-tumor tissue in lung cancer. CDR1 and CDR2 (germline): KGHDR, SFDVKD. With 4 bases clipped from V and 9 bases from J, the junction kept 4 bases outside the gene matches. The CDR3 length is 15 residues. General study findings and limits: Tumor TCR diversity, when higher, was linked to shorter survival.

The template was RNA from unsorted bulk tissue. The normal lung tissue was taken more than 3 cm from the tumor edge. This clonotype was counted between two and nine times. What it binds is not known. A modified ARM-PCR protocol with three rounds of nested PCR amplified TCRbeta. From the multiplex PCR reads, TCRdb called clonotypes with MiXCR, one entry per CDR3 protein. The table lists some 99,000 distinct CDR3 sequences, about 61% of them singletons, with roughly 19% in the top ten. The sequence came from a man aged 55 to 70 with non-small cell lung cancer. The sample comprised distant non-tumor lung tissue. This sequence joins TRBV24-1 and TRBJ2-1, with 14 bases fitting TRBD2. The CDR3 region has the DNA TGTGCCACCAGTGAACCCGGGACTAGCGGGAGTGAGCAGTTCTTC. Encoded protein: CATSEPGTSGSEQFF.